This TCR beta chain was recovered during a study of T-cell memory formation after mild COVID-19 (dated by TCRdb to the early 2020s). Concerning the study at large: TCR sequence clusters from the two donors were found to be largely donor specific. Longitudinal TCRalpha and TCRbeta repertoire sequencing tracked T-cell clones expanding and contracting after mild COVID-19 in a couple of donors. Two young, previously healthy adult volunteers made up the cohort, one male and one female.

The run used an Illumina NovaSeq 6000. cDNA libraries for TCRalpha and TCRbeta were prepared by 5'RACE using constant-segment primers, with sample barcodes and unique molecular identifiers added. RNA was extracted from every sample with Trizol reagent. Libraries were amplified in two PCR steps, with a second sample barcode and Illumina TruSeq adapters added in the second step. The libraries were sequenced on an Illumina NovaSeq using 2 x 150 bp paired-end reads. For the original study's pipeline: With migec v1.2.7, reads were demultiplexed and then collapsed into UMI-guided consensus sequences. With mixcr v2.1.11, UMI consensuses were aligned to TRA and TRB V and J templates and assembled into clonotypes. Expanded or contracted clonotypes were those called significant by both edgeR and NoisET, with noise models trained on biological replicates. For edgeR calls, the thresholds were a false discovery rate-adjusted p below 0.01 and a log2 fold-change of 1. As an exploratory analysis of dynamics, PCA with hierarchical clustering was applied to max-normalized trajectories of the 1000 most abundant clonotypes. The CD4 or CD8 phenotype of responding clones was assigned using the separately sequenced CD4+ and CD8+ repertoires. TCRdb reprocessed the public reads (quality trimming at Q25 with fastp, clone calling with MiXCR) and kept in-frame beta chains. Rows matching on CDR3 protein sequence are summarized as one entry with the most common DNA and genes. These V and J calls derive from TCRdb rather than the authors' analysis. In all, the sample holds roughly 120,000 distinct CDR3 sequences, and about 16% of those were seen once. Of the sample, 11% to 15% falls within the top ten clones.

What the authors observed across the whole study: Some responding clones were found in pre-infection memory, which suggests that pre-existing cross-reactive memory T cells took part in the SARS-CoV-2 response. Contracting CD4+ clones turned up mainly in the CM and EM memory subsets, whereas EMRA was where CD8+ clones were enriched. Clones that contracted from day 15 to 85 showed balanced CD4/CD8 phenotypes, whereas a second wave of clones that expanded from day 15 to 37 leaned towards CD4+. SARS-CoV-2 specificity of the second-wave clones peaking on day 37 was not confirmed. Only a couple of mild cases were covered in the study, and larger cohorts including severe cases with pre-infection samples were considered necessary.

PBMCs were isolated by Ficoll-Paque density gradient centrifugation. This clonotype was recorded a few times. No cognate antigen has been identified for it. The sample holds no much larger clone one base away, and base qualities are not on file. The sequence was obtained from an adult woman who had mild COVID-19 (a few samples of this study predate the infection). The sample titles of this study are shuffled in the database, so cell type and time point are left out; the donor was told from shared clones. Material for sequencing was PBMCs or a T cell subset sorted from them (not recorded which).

Here the CDR3 is given as CASSLEGFATDTQYF. The nucleotide sequence reads TGCGCCAGCAGCTTGGAAGGGTTCGCCACAGATACGCAGTATTTT. This chain joins TRBV5-1 to TRBJ2-3, with an unclear D gene assignment. V was cut back by 0 bases and J by 2 bases, leaving a gap of 10 bases between them. From cysteine to phenylalanine, the CDR3 is 15 amino acids long. Only the CDR3 DNA is retained, 45 bases long and in frame from the first base. The germline V gene supplies CDR1 SGHRS and CDR2 YFSETQ. Reference TRBV5-1 and TRBJ2-3 genes cover what lies past the CDR3, so the full variable domain is KAGVTQTPRYLIKTRGQQVTLSCSPISGHRSVSWYQQTPGQGLQFLFEYFSETQRNKGNFPGRFSGRQFSNSRSEMNVSTLELGDSALYLCASSLEGFATDTQYFGPGTRLTVL.